These 4 T cell receptor beta chains were all obtained from the same sample, sequenced in a study of identical twins. TCRdb re-derived calls from the 5' RACE reads in MiXCR, one entry per CDR3 protein. The table includes about 470,000 distinct CDR3 sequences, approximately 25% detected once. These sequences were also reported in another study, on T cells expressing NK-cell markers.

Sequenced sample: CD4+ T cells sorted from blood. The receptors stem from a woman aged 18-29 years in good health.

The genes are TRBV29-1 and TRBJ2-7; D is unclear. Trimming removed 4 bases at V and 3 bases at J, with 13 bases between. CDR1 is SQVTM, CDR2 ANQGSEA, per germline. This CDR3 has 13 residues. The CDR3 region has the DNA TGCAGCGTTGCCCGAGGACGGTACTACGAGCAGTACTTC. Translated, it gives CSVARGRYYEQYF.

V usage is TRBV20-1 and J usage is TRBJ2-7, with 12 bases fitting TRBD2. The CDR3 contains 15 residues. CDR1 and CDR2 from the germline V gene are DFQATT and SNEGSKA (reference sequence). J was trimmed by 6 bases and V by 2 bases; bases with no gene match: 8. The DNA of the CDR3 is TGCAGTGCTAGAAGCCCGGGACTAGCGGGTAGCGAGCAGTACTTC. This codes for CSARSPGLAGSEQYF.

This clonotype was seen a few times. The chain couples TRBV12-3 or TRBV12-4 to TRBJ1-4; D is possibly TRBD1 (5 bases). V lost 4 bases and J 7 bases, leaving 13 bases between the germline ends. The CDR3 runs 14 residues. The CDR3 sequence: CASSSWQGIEKLFF. For the CDR3, the DNA is TGTGCCAGCAGTTCTTGGCAGGGTATTGAAAAACTGTTTTTT.

This clonotype was seen a few times. The genes are TRBV20-1 and TRBJ1-2, with 10 bases that match TRBD1. The CDR3 covers 16 residues. The ends lost 1 base at V and 8 bases at J; junction bases unmatched: 13. Germline loops: CDR1 DFQATT, CDR2 SNEGSKA (reference sequence). The CDR3 protein is CSARGRDRGLSGGYTF. The CDR3 DNA is TGCAGTGCTAGAGGCCGGGACAGGGGACTTTCGGGAGGCTACACCTTC.